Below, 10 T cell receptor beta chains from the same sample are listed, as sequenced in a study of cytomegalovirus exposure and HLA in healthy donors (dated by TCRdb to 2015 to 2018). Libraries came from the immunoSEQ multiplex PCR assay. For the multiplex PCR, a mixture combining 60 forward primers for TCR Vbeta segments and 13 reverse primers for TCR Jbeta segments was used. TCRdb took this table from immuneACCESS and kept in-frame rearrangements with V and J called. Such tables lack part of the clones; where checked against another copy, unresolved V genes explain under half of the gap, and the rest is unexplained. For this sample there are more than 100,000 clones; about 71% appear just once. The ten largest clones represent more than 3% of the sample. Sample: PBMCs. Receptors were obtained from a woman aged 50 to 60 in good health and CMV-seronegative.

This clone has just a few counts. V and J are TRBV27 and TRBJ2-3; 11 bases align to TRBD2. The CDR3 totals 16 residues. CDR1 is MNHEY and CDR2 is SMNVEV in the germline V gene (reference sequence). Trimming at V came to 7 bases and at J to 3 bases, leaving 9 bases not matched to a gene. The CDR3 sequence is CASMSTSGSWTDTQYF. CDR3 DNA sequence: TGTGCCAGCATGTCCACTAGCGGGAGTTGGACAGATACGCAGTATTTT.

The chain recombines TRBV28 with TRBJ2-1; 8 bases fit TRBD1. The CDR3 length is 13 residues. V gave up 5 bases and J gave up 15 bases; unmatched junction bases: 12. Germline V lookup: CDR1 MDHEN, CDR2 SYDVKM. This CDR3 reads CASSAPDRVSMFF. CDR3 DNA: TGTGCCAGCAGTGCCCCGGACAGGGTCAGTATGTTCTTC.

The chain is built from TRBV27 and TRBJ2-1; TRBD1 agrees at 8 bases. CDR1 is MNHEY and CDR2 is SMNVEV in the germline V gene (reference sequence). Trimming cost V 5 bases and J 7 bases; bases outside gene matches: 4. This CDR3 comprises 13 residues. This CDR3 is CASSLNRGNEQFF. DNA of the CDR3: TGTGCCAGCAGTCTTAACAGGGGGAATGAGCAGTTCTTC.

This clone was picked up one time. This CDR3 is CASSIEVSAYEQYF. DNA for the CDR3: TGTGCCAGCAGCATCGAAGTTAGTGCCTACGAGCAGTACTTC. The chain carries TRBV7-2 and TRBJ2-7, with D uncertain. CDR3 size: 14 residues. The germline gives CDR1 SGHTA, CDR2 FQGNSA. The germline V and J ends were trimmed by 5 bases and 2 bases, with 13 bases remaining between them.

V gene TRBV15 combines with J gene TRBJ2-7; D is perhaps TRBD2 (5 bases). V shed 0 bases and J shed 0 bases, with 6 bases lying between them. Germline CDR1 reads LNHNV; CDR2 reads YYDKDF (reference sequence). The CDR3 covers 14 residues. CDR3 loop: CATSREGGSYEQYF. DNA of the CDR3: TGTGCCACCAGCAGAGAAGGAGGCTCCTACGAGCAGTACTTC.

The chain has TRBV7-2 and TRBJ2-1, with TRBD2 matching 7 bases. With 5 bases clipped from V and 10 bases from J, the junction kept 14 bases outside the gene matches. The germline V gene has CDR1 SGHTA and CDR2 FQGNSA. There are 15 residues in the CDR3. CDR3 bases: TGTGCCAGCAGCCCCCGGGGGGACTACTATGGCGAGCAGTTCTTC. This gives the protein CASSPRGDYYGEQFF.

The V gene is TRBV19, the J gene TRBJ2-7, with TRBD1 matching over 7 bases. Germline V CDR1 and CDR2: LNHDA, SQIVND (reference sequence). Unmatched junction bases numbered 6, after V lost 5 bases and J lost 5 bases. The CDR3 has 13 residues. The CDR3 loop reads CASSYRGRDEQYF. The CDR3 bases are TGTGCCAGTAGTTACAGGGGTCGCGACGAGCAGTACTTC.

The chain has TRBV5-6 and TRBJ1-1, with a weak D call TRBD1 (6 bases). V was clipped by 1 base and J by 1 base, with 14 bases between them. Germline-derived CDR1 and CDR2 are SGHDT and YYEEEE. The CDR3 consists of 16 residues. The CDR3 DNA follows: TGTGCCAGCAGCTTGTATCCCGGGACAACGAACACTGAAGCTTTCTTT. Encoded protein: CASSLYPGTTNTEAFF.

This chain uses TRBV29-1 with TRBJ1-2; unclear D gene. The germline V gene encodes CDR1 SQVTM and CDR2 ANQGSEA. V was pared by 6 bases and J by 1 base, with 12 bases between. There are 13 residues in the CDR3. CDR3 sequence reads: CSVIPGSNYGYTF. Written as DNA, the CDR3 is TGCAGCGTGATCCCCGGGAGTAACTATGGCTACACCTTC.

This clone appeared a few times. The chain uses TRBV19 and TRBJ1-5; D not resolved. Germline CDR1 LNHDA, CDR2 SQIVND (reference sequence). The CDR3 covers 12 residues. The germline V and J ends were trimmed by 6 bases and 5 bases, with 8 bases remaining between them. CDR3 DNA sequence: TGTGCCAGTAGCGGAGTGGATCAGCCCCAGCATTTT. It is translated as CASSGVDQPQHF.